The rows below give T cell receptor beta chains drawn from one sample of a study of blood T cells in healthy people across ages. TCRdb ran MiXCR on the 5' RACE reads and lists one entry per CDR3 protein. Here the sample spans around 700,000 distinct CDR3 sequences, 25% being singletons. These same data were also listed under a study on T cells of mothers and their children.

Sequencing was carried out using blood. These receptors were taken from a boy younger than 18 in good health. The CDR3 runs from the conserved cysteine through the conserved F or W. D genes are given only for firm matches. Clone size is not always given. Where it is, it says once, few, many or a class for expanded clones.

abundance | j_gene | d_gene | v_gene | len | CDR3aa | CDR3nt
. | TRBJ2-7 | . | TRBV7-9 | 15 | CASSHPDSPRYEQYF | TGTGCCAGTAGCCACCCTGATTCACCCCGCTACGAGCAGTACTTC
few | TRBJ2-1 | TRBD2 | TRBV7-9 | 14 | CASILAGSVNEQFF | TGTGCCAGCATTCTAGCGGGTTCCGTCAATGAGCAGTTCTTC
. | TRBJ1-4 | TRBD1 | TRBV15 | 17 | CATSSGQGDGVEEKLFF | TGTGCCACCAGCAGCGGACAGGGAGATGGGGTGGAAGAAAAACTGTTTTTT
many | TRBJ2-7 | . | TRBV29-1 | 13 | CSVGGPTVSEQYF | TGCAGCGTGGGGGGACCTACGGTGAGCGAGCAGTACTTC
many | TRBJ2-5 | TRBD2 | TRBV7-9 | 15 | CASTTSSGGEETQYF | TGTGCCAGCACCACCTCAAGCGGGGGAGAAGAGACCCAGTACTTC
. | TRBJ2-1 | TRBD2 | TRBV10-3 | 16 | CAISELREVLGNEQFF | TGTGCCATCAGTGAGTTGCGGGAGGTCTTAGGAAATGAGCAGTTCTTC
few | TRBJ1-6 | TRBD1 | TRBV27 | 17 | CASSPRGQILYNSPLHF | TGTGCCAGCAGTCCTAGGGGGCAGATACTATATAATTCACCCCTCCACTTT
. | TRBJ2-5 | . | TRBV4-1 | 17 | CASSQDALRQVQETQYF | TGCGCCAGCAGCCAAGATGCGTTGAGACAGGTCCAAGAGACCCAGTACTTC
few | TRBJ1-1 | . | TRBV5-1 | 14 | CASSLVQQNTEAFF | TGCGCCAGCAGCTTGGTGCAGCAGAACACTGAAGCTTTCTTT
few | TRBJ2-7 | . | TRBV10-2 | 14 | CASSYLEGVYEQYF | TGCGCCAGCTCTTATTTGGAGGGGGTCTACGAGCAGTACTTC
few | TRBJ2-1 | . | TRBV29-1 | 12 | CSLGSPTGEQFF | TGCAGCTTAGGATCCCCTACAGGGGAGCAGTTCTTC
. | TRBJ2-1 | . | TRBV7-8 | 14 | CASSLAWGYNEQFF | TGTGCCAGCAGCTTAGCTTGGGGCTACAATGAGCAGTTCTTC
. | TRBJ2-1 | . | TRBV10-3 | 13 | CAISPTDYNEQFF | TGTGCCATCAGTCCTACAGACTACAATGAGCAGTTCTTC
. | TRBJ1-5 | . | TRBV20-1 | 16 | CSASSILAGASQPQHF | TGCAGTGCTAGTTCGATCTTGGCAGGGGCAAGCCAGCCCCAGCATTTT
. | TRBJ2-1 | TRBD2 | TRBV9 | 15 | CASSDLGTRGNEQFF | TGTGCCAGCAGCGACCTGGGGACTAGAGGGAATGAGCAGTTCTTC
. | TRBJ2-5 | TRBD2 | TRBV28 | 18 | CASSRSLGTSGRSGEQYF | TGTGCCAGCAGTCGGTCCCTCGGGACTAGCGGGAGATCGGGGGAGCAGTACTTC
few | TRBJ2-7 | TRBD2 | TRBV27 | 15 | CASRGWKRGDYEQYF | TGTGCCAGCAGGGGGTGGAAGCGGGGTGACTACGAGCAGTACTTC
few | TRBJ2-5 | TRBD2 | TRBV28 | 15 | CASRLFSGYQETQYF | TGTGCCAGCAGACTATTTAGCGGGTACCAAGAGACCCAGTACTTC
few | TRBJ2-4 | . | TRBV11-2 | 11 | CASSGREIQYF | TGTGCCAGCAGTGGCCGAGAGATTCAGTACTTC
few | TRBJ2-7 | TRBD1 | TRBV4-3 | 16 | CASSQEPGQGSDEQYF | TGCGCCAGCAGCCAAGAACCCGGACAGGGTTCCGACGAGCAGTACTTC
. | TRBJ2-7 | . | TRBV4-1 | 13 | CASSHASGSEQYF | TGCGCCAGCAGCCACGCCTCGGGGTCCGAGCAGTACTTC
few | TRBJ1-2 | . | TRBV29-1 | 14 | CSVEDLRTSYGYTF | TGCAGCGTTGAAGATCTTCGGACCTCCTATGGCTACACCTTC
few | TRBJ2-1 | . | TRBV6-1 | 11 | CASLSGYEQFF | TGTGCCAGCCTAAGTGGCTATGAGCAGTTCTTC
few | TRBJ2-7 | TRBD2 | TRBV5-5 | 15 | CASSLVLAGDYEQYF | TGTGCCAGCAGCTTGGTACTAGCGGGAGACTACGAGCAGTACTTC
. | TRBJ2-4 | TRBD2 | TRBV7-2 | 16 | CASSELAGLGGNIQYF | TGTGCCAGCAGTGAACTAGCGGGGTTGGGAGGGAACATTCAGTACTTC
. | TRBJ2-5 | . | TRBV28 | 13 | CASSLYFQETQYF | TGTGCCAGCAGCCTCTACTTCCAAGAGACCCAGTACTTC
few | TRBJ2-1 | TRBD2 | TRBV20-1 | 14 | CSAISPSGGNEQFF | TGCAGTGCTATATCCCCCTCGGGGGGGAATGAGCAGTTCTTC
. | TRBJ2-5 | . | TRBV10-2 | 14 | CASSGARKQETQYF | TGCGCCAGCAGTGGGGCCAGAAAACAAGAGACCCAGTACTTC
. | TRBJ2-5 | TRBD2 | TRBV2 | 14 | CASLWTMGGETQYF | TGTGCCAGCCTCTGGACTATGGGAGGGGAGACCCAGTACTTC
. | TRBJ2-1 | TRBD2 | TRBV28 | 22 | CASSFEAGYPKLTSGTYNEQFF | TGTGCCAGCAGTTTTGAGGCAGGGTACCCCAAATTGACTAGCGGGACCTACAATGAGCAGTTCTTC
many | TRBJ2-5 | . | TRBV18 | 12 | CASSPGQETQYF | TGTGCCAGCAGTCCGGGGCAAGAGACCCAGTACTTC
few | TRBJ2-7 | TRBD2 | TRBV7-2 | 15 | CASSHGLAASYEQYF | TGTGCCAGCAGCCATGGACTAGCGGCTTCCTACGAGCAGTACTTC
. | TRBJ1-1 | . | TRBV9 | 16 | CASSGGGVGRYTEAFF | TGTGCCAGCAGCGGAGGGGGTGTCGGAAGATACACTGAAGCTTTCTTT
few | TRBJ2-7 | . | TRBV29-1 | 12 | CSVNGINYEQYF | TGCAGCGTTAATGGGATTAACTACGAGCAGTACTTC
. | TRBJ2-1 | TRBD2 | TRBV7-3 | 15 | CASSLDGGNNNEQFF | TGTGCCAGCAGCTTAGACGGGGGGAATAACAATGAGCAGTTCTTC
few | TRBJ2-7 | TRBD2 | TRBV20-1 | 15 | CSARTLVAGVHEQYF | TGCAGTGCTAGGACCCTCGTAGCGGGGGTTCACGAGCAGTACTTC
. | TRBJ2-5 | TRBD2 | TRBV3-1 | 15 | CASSPSASGEETQYF | TGTGCCAGCAGCCCCTCGGCTAGCGGGGAAGAGACCCAGTACTTC
once | TRBJ2-4 | . | TRBV3-1 | 14 | CASSQSLAKNIQYF | TGTGCCAGCAGCCAAAGTCTAGCCAAAAACATTCAGTACTTC
few | TRBJ2-1 | . | TRBV10-3 | 14 | CAIKTVGGVNEQFF | TGTGCCATCAAAACCGTAGGCGGGGTTAATGAGCAGTTCTTC
. | TRBJ2-7 | . | TRBV7-9 | 15 | CASSLARDTRGEQYF | TGTGCCAGCAGCTTAGCACGGGACACCAGGGGCGAGCAGTACTTC
. | TRBJ1-2 | . | TRBV7-8 | 14 | CASSPRRLGYGYTF | TGTGCCAGCAGCCCCCGCAGGCTAGGATATGGCTACACCTTC
. | TRBJ1-2 | . | TRBV29-1 | 12 | CSVEPPNYGYTF | TGCAGCGTCGAGCCCCCTAACTATGGCTACACCTTC